This T cell receptor beta chain comes out of a study of T cell repertoires in aging, cancer and after chemotherapy. As for the study in general: Donors were grouped into six age bands spanning 30 or younger through 70 or older. Broader study findings: Rebound thymic output was suggested by rising median generation probability during chemotherapy in each cancer cohort. Untreated cancer patients had significantly lower blood TCR diversity than age-matched healthy donors.

TRB rearrangements spanning V, D and J were amplified using mixed TRB-A/B primers. TCRdb redid the calling of the multiplex PCR reads with MiXCR, one entry per CDR3 protein. The sample lists about 1,700 distinct CDR3 sequences; around 40% were seen once. This clonotype was seen only once. Its antigen is unidentified. TCR beta rearrangements were amplified from peripheral blood genomic DNA. The CDR3 has 14 amino acids. Germline V gene lookup returns CDR1 MRHNA and CDR2 SNTAGT. Trimming left V 8 bases short and J 2 bases short, with 13 bases between. The sample comprised blood. The genes are TRBV6-4 and TRBJ2-1; a weak D match, TRBD1 (6 bases). This TCR came from a human donor with a solid tumor. The CDR3 DNA reads TGTGCCAGCGCCCGGGACAACACCTACAATGAGCAGTTCTTC. This encodes CASARDNTYNEQFF.